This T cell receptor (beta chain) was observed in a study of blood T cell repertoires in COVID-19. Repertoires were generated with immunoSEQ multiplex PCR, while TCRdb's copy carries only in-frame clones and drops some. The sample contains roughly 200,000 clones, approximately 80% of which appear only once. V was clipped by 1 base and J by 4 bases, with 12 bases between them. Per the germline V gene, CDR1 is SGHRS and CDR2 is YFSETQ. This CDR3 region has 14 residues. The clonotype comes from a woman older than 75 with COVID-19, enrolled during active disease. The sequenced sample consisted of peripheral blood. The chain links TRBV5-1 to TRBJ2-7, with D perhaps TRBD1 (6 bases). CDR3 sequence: CASSLTGSSYEQYF. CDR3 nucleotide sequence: TGCGCCAGCAGCTTGACAGGGTCTTCTTACGAGCAGTACTTC.